This T cell receptor (beta chain) was documented in a study of human T cells and chemical hapten exposure. Across the study: There were weekly diphenylcyclopropenone doses to the scalp for patients throughout the roughly 22-week study. Study-wide results and limits: PT1 expanded TCR counts and patch test score correlated positively. Every donor had alopecia, and their immune response may therefore differ from healthy people's.

Time point: pre-sensitization, week 0. Noted treatment: therapeutic diphenylcyclopropenone sensitization with weekly scalp DPC. Individual cDNA molecules had unique molecular identifiers attached to them by the library. TCRdb reanalysed the RACE reads using MiXCR and keeps one entry per CDR3 protein. The sample carries about 290,000 distinct CDR3 sequences, over 7.5% recorded once. Germline loops: CDR1 SEHNR, CDR2 FQNEAQ (reference sequence). The CDR3 is 15 amino acids. V dropped 1 base and J dropped 0 bases, with 9 bases sitting between them. This clonotype was detected only a few times. Its antigen is unknown.

V and J are TRBV7-9 and TRBJ2-5; D not resolved. This clonotype originated in a young man with alopecia areata. Some clones in this sample may be carry-over from other donors' samples. Specimen: whole blood, collected in connection with sensitization to the hapten diphenylcyclopropenone (DPC). The CDR3: CASSLDIRYQETQYF. The CDR3 nucleotides are TGTGCCAGCAGCTTAGATATTAGGTACCAAGAGACCCAGTACTTC.